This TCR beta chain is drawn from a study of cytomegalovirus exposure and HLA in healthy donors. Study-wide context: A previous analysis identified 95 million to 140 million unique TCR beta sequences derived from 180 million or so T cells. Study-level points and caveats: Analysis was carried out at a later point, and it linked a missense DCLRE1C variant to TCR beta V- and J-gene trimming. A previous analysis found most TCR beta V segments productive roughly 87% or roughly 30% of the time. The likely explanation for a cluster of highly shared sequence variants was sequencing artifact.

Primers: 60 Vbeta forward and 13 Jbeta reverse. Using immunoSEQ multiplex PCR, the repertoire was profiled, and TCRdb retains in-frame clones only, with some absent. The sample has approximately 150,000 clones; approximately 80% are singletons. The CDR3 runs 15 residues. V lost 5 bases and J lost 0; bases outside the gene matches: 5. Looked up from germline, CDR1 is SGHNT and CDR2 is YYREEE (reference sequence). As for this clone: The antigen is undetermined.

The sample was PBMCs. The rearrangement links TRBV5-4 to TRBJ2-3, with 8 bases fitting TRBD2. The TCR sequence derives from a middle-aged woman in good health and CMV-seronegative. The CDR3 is CASRKLAASTDTQYF. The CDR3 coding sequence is TGTGCCAGCAGGAAACTAGCGGCTAGCACAGATACGCAGTATTTT.